Following are 18 T cell receptor beta chains from one sample sequenced in a study of blood T cell repertoires in COVID-19. Libraries were prepared by immunoSEQ multiplex PCR; TCRdb keeps only in-frame clonotypes and omits some of them. The top ten clones hold less than 9% of a sample with 130,000 or so clones, roughly 84% of them seen once. The specimen sequenced was peripheral blood. The receptor source for this set is a man aged 30 to 45 with COVID-19, enrolled during active disease.

This rearrangement joins TRBV15 to TRBJ1-3; no clear D. CDR1 is LNHNV and CDR2 is YYDKDF in the germline V gene (reference sequence). Trimming removed 3 bases at V and 7 bases at J, with 10 bases between. The CDR3 totals 13 residues. As DNA, the CDR3 is TGTGCCACCAGCAGTGCGGGGAGCAACACCATATATTTT. Translated, it gives CATSSAGSNTIYF.

V and J are TRBV10-3 and TRBJ2-7; 7 bases agree with TRBD1. The trim removed 2 bases at V and 2 bases at J, leaving 3 bases unmatched. The germline V gene has CDR1 ENHRY and CDR2 SYGVKD. This CDR3 is built from 14 residues. CDR3 amino acids: CAISEQGVPYEQYF. The CDR3 region has the DNA TGTGCCATCAGTGAGCAGGGGGTCCCCTACGAGCAGTACTTC.

This chain joins TRBV4-2 and TRBJ1-1; D is uncertain. The CDR3 covers 14 residues. CDR1 and CDR2 (germline): LGHNA, YNFKEQ. Trimming pared 4 bases from V and 5 bases from J, leaving 14 bases between. The CDR3 loop is CASSRERVGTEAFF. As DNA, the CDR3 is TGTGCCAGCAGCCGCGAGAGGGTTGGGACTGAAGCTTTCTTT.

The V call is TRBV6-4, the J call TRBJ1-3, with a possible D match to TRBD1 (5 bases). Germline V gene data show CDR1 as MRHNA and CDR2 as SNTAGT. CDR3 length equals 15 residues. The V end lost 5 bases, the J end lost 1 base, and 12 bases lay between the germline ends. In DNA, the CDR3 is TGTGCCAGCAGTTCCCCTCGACAGTCTGGAAACACCATATATTTT. It specifies CASSSPRQSGNTIYF.

V and J are TRBV2 and TRBJ2-3; no clear D gene. The germline gives CDR1 SNHLY, CDR2 FYNNEI. Trimming took off 4 bases at V and 4 bases at J, with 18 bases between the two ends. This CDR3 is built from 16 residues. The CDR3 sequence: CASSGIQPISSDTQYF. The CDR3 nucleotides are TGTGCCAGCAGTGGAATACAGCCTATTTCTTCAGATACGCAGTATTTT.

The rearrangement joins TRBV27 to TRBJ1-2; TRBD1 matches at 9 bases. V was clipped by 5 bases and J by 3 bases; unmatched bases: 10. The length of the CDR3 is 16 residues. Germline lookup yields CDR1 MNHEY and CDR2 SMNVEV (reference sequence). CDR3 sequence: CASSPWGTGHYYGYTF. DNA for the CDR3: TGTGCCAGCAGTCCCTGGGGGACAGGGCACTACTATGGCTACACCTTC.

The CDR3 DNA reads as TGTGCCAGCAGCTTAGAGGGGGGGGACTACGAGCAGTACTTC. Translated: CASSLEGGDYEQYF. J is TRBJ2-7 and V is TRBV7-2; weak D call: TRBD2 (7 bases). Germline loops: CDR1 SGHTA, CDR2 FQGNSA. The CDR3 extends over 14 amino acids. Trimming removed 1 base at V and 3 bases at J, with 10 bases between.

The chain links TRBV6-2 or TRBV6-3 to TRBJ2-3, with TRBD2 matching 10 bases. The CDR3 contains 14 residues. J lost 10 bases, V lost 4 bases, and 8 bases had no gene match. The germline gives CDR1 MNHEY, CDR2 SVGEGT. The CDR3 region has the DNA TGTGCCAGCAGTTCGAGCCCACTAGCGGGACCGCAGTATTTT. It specifies CASSSSPLAGPQYF.

The CDR3 DNA follows: TGTGCCAGCAGCCAAGATATGTGTACTAGCCCCCTTGGGGATACGCAGTATTTT. It specifies CASSQDMCTSPLGDTQYF. The V and J genes are TRBV3-1 (or the pseudogene TRBV3-2) and TRBJ2-3; weak D call: TRBD2 (6 bases). CDR1 LGHDT and CDR2 YNNKEL come from the germline V gene (reference sequence). Trimming pared 0 bases from V and 6 bases from J, leaving 22 bases between. This CDR3 contains 18 residues.

The rearrangement joins TRBV30 to TRBJ2-7; TRBD2 agrees at 7 bases. V was pared by 0 bases and J by 6 bases, with 8 bases of the junction left unmatched. Germline V CDR1 and CDR2: GTSNPN, SVGIG (reference sequence). The CDR3 spans 14 residues. CDR3 DNA: TGTGCCTGGAGTGTACTGGGGGAGGGCCTCGAGCAGTACTTC. Amino acids: CAWSVLGEGLEQYF.

J is TRBJ2-7 and V is TRBV28; 8 bases are shared with TRBD1. This CDR3 is 14 amino acids long. J was trimmed by 9 bases and V by 2 bases; bases with no gene match: 9. The germline V gene encodes CDR1 MDHEN and CDR2 SYDVKM. The CDR3 sequence is CASSLTDRVGAQYF. The CDR3 DNA follows: TGTGCCAGCAGTTTAACGGACAGGGTTGGGGCGCAGTACTTC.

This clone is a singleton in its sample. The rearrangement uses TRBV3-1 (or the pseudogene TRBV3-2) and TRBJ2-3; 7 bases are shared with TRBD2. J lost 1 base, V lost 7 bases, and 8 bases had no gene match. CDR1 is LGHDT, CDR2 YNNKEL, per germline (reference sequence). This CDR3 region has 15 residues. The CDR3 nucleotides are TGTGCCAGCACCCCCCTGCTAGCGGGCACAGATACGCAGTATTTT. It translates to CASTPLLAGTDTQYF.

V gene TRBV6-5 combines with J gene TRBJ2-5; no reliable D call. V lost 6 bases, J lost 3 bases, and 14 bases lay in between. This CDR3 contains 14 residues. Germline V gene sequence: CDR1 MNHEY, CDR2 SVGAGI. CDR3 residues: CASRFHDREETQYF. Here the CDR3 DNA reads TGTGCCAGCAGATTTCACGACCGGGAAGAGACCCAGTACTTC.

J is TRBJ1-2 and V is TRBV2; D is unresolved. The CDR3 runs 13 residues. The V gene's germline CDR1 is SNHLY and CDR2 FYNNEI. V lost 1 base to trimming and J lost 8 bases, with 11 bases between them. DNA for the CDR3: TGTGCCAGCAGTGAAGGCGGCCTTTCGGGCTACACCTTC. Its protein product is CASSEGGLSGYTF.

The chain couples TRBV18 to TRBJ1-4, with D perhaps matching TRBD1 (5 bases). The CDR3 extends over 13 amino acids. Germline CDR1 is KGHSH and CDR2 is LQKENI. V lost 3 bases to trimming and J lost 8 bases, with 10 bases between them. The CDR3 region is CASSPSGGEKLFF. In DNA form, the CDR3 reads TGTGCCAGCTCACCGTCCGGGGGGGAAAAACTGTTTTTT.

The chain has TRBV7-9 and TRBJ2-7; 7 positions match TRBD2. Germline V lookup: CDR1 SEHNR, CDR2 FQNEAQ (reference sequence). The CDR3 contains 14 residues. The V gene end was trimmed by 5 bases and the J gene end by 5 bases; junction bases not matched to a gene: 9. The CDR3 DNA follows: TGTGCCAGCAGCATACGGACTAGGAGCGACGAGCAGTACTTC. Translating it yields CASSIRTRSDEQYF.

The chain couples TRBV30 to TRBJ1-5; 7 bases map to TRBD1. V trimming: 5 bases; J trimming: 4 bases; junction bases outside the gene matches: 5. The CDR3 length is 13 residues. Germline CDR1 GTSNPN, CDR2 SVGIG (reference sequence). CDR3 bases: TGTGCCTGGGGGACAGTGAGGAATCAGCCCCAGCATTTT. The encoded protein is CAWGTVRNQPQHF.

This chain uses TRBV6-5 with TRBJ1-2, with D uncertain. V dropped 0 bases and J dropped 7 bases, with 15 bases sitting between them. This CDR3 has 15 amino acids. Per germline, CDR1 MNHEY and CDR2 SVGAGI. The CDR3 protein is CASSYSTEGHSGYTF. Here the CDR3 DNA reads TGTGCCAGCAGTTACTCGACTGAGGGTCATTCTGGCTACACCTTC.